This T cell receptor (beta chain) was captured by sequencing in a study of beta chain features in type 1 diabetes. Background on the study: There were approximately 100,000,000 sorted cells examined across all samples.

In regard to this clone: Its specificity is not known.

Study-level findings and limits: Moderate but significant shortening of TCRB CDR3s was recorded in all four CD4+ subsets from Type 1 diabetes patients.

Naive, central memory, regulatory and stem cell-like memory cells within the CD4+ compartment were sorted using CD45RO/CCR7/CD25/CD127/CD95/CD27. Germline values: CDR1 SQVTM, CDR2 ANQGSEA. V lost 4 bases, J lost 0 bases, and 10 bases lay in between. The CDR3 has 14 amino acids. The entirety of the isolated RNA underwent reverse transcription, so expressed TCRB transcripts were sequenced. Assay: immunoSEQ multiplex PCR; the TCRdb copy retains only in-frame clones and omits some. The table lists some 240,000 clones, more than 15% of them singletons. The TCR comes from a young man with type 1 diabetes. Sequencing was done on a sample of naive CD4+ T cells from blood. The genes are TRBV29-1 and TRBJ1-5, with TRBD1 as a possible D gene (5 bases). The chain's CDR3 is CSVGWGNSNQPQHF. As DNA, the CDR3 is TGCAGCGTTGGCTGGGGGAATAGCAATCAGCCCCAGCATTTT.